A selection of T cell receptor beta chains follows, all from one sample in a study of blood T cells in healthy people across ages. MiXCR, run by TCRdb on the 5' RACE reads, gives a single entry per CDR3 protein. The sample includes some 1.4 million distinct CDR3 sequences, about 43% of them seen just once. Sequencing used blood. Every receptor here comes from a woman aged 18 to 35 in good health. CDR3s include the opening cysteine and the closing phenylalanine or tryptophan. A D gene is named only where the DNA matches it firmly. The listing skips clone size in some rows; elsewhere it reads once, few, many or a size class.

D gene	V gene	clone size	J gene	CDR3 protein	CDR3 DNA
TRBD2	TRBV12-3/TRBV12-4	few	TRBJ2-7	CASRRAGGGPVNSYNEQYF	TGTGCCAGCAGGCGAGCGGGGGGAGGGCCGGTAAACTCCTACAATGAGCAGTACTTC
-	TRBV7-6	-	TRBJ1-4	CASSLAMGSLNEKLFF	TGTGCCAGCAGCTTAGCGATGGGGAGCCTAAATGAAAAACTGTTTTTT
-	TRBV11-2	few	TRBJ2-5	CASSLTLLQETQYF	TGTGCCAGCAGCCTCACCCTTCTACAAGAGACCCAGTACTTC
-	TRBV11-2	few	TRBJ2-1	CASSPDRNLYNEQFF	TGTGCCAGCAGCCCCGACAGAAATCTCTACAATGAGCAGTTCTTC
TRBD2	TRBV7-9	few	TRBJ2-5	CASSLELAGASETQYF	TGTGCCAGCAGCTTAGAACTAGCGGGAGCCTCAGAGACCCAGTACTTC
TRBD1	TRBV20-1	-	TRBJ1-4	CSARGTANEKLFF	TGCAGTGCCCGCGGGACAGCGAATGAAAAACTGTTTTTT
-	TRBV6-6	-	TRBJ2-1	CASSYQPPNEQFF	TGTGCCAGCAGTTACCAGCCACCGAATGAGCAGTTCTTC
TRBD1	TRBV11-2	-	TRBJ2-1	CASSLASGTGFHEQFF	TGTGCCAGCAGCTTAGCCTCCGGGACAGGGTTCCACGAGCAGTTCTTC
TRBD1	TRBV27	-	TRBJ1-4	CASSSRLTGVSEKLFF	TGTGCCAGCAGTTCGAGATTAACAGGGGTTTCGGAAAAACTGTTTTTT
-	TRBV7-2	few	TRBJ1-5	CASSLYQGTQPQHF	TGTGCCAGCAGCTTATATCAGGGGACACAGCCCCAGCATTTT
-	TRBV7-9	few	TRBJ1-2	CASSHTGLANYGYTF	TGTGCCAGCAGCCACACGGGATTAGCTAACTATGGCTACACCTTC
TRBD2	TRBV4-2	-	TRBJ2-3	CASSQDRGVDTQYF	TGTGCCAGCAGCCAAGACCGGGGGGTGGATACGCAGTATTTT
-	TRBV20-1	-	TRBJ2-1	CSARDNNGAGAYEQFF	TGCAGTGCTAGAGATAATAACGGGGCAGGGGCCTACGAGCAGTTCTTC
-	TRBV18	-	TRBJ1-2	CASSPVSMNTNYGYTF	TGTGCCAGCTCACCTGTCTCGATGAACACTAACTATGGCTACACCTTC
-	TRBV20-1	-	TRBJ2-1	CSARDIGSHNEQFF	TGCAGTGCTAGAGATATCGGCAGCCACAATGAGCAGTTCTTC
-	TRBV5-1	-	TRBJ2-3	CASSLASRGDLDTQYF	TGCGCCAGCAGCTTGGCATCCCGAGGGGATTTGGATACGCAGTATTTT
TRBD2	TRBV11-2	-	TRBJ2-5	CASSPRTSKGETQYF	TGTGCCAGCAGCCCCCGGACTAGTAAGGGGGAGACCCAGTACTTC
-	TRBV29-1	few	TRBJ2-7	CSVEDDGDEQYF	TGCAGCGTTGAAGATGACGGAGACGAGCAGTACTTC
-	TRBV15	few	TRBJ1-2	CATSSGSGDYGYTF	TGTGCCACCAGCTCAGGAAGCGGTGACTATGGCTACACCTTC
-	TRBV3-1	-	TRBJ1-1	CASSQDAVGTEAFF	TGTGCCAGCAGCCAGGACGCCGTAGGCACTGAAGCTTTCTTT
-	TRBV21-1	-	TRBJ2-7	CARQRDNGCHEQYF	TGTGCCCGCCAGCGGGACAATGGGTGTCACGAGCAGTACTTC
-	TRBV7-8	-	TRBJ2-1	CASSLAGGAIEQFF	TGTGCCAGCAGCTTAGCCGGGGGAGCCATTGAGCAGTTCTTC
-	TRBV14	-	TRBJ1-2	CASSQVAGYGYTF	TGTGCCAGCAGCCAAGTGGCGGGGTATGGCTACACCTTC
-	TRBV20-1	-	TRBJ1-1	CSARGPSGAEAFF	TGCAGTGCTAGAGGCCCCTCAGGGGCTGAAGCTTTCTTT
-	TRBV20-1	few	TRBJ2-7	CSARTRFSYEQYF	TGCAGTGCGAGGACCCGATTTTCCTACGAGCAGTACTTC
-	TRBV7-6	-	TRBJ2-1	CASSSNQGYNEQFF	TGTGCCAGCAGCTCCAATCAGGGCTACAATGAGCAGTTCTTC
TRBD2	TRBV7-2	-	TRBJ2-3	CASSFLAGDGPDTQYF	TGTGCCAGCAGCTTCCTAGCGGGAGACGGCCCAGATACGCAGTATTTT
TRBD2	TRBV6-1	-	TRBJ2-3	CANSPLLWTSGRSTDTQYF	TGTGCCAACAGCCCTCTCCTCTGGACTAGCGGGAGAAGCACAGATACGCAGTATTTT
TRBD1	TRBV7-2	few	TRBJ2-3	CASQGVPDTQYF	TGTGCCAGCCAGGGGGTCCCAGATACGCAGTATTTT
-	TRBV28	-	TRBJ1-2	CASSFNGRGYTF	TGTGCCAGCAGTTTCAATGGGAGGGGCTACACCTTC
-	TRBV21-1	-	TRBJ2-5	CASSPKWDSQEAQYF	TGTGCCAGCAGCCCTAAGTGGGACAGTCAAGAGGCCCAGTACTTC
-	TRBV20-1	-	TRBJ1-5	CSARDPAGGTTYSNQPQHF	TGCAGTGCTAGAGATCCCGCCGGGGGGACTACATATAGCAATCAGCCCCAGCATTTT
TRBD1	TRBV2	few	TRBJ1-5	CASAQGENQPQHF	TGTGCCAGCGCACAGGGGGAAAATCAGCCCCAGCATTTT
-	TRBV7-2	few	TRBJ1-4	CASSQQGLLITNEKLFF	TGTGCCAGCAGCCAACAGGGATTACTCATAACTAATGAAAAACTGTTTTTT
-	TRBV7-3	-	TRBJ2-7	CASSLTGIGYEQYF	TGTGCCAGCAGCTTAACGGGGATTGGGTACGAGCAGTACTTC
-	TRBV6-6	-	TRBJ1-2	CASRVDIPGYTF	TGTGCCAGCAGAGTAGATATTCCAGGCTACACCTTC
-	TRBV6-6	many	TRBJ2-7	CASRAQGYEQYF	TGTGCCAGCAGGGCCCAGGGCTACGAGCAGTACTTC
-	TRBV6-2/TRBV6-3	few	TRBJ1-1	CASSGGEAFF	TGTGCCAGCTCAGGAGGTGAAGCTTTCTTT
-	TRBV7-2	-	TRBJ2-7	CASTLSTGESEQYF	TGTGCCAGCACCCTAAGTACGGGGGAGTCCGAGCAGTACTTC
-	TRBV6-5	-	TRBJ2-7	CASSTPGTQTYEQYF	TGTGCCAGCAGTACCCCCGGGACACAAACCTACGAGCAGTACTTC
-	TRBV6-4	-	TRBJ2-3	CASSAITGNTDTQYF	TGTGCCAGCAGTGCCATAACAGGGAACACAGATACGCAGTATTTT
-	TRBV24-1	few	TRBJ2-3	CATSDGGMSDTQYF	TGTGCCACCAGTGATGGGGGGATGTCAGATACGCAGTATTTT
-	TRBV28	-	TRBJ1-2	CASSLLSLNRQVPYGYTF	TGTGCCAGCAGTTTATTGTCCCTCAACCGACAGGTCCCCTATGGCTACACCTTC
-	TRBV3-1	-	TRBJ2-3	CASSQDNAGPTDTQYF	TGTGCCAGCAGCCAAGATAACGCGGGCCCTACAGATACGCAGTATTTT
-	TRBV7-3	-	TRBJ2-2	CASSRRQSGELFF	TGTGCCAGCAGCCGGAGACAATCCGGGGAGCTGTTTTTT
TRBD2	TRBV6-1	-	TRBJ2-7	CASTVSGGSYEQYF	TGTGCCAGCACCGTAAGCGGGGGCTCCTACGAGCAGTACTTC
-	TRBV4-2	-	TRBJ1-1	CASSQVRDTEAFF	TGTGCCAGCAGCCAAGTACGGGACACTGAAGCTTTCTTT
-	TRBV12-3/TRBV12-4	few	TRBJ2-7	CASSPRGKNEQYF	TGTGCCAGCAGTCCCAGGGGAAAGAACGAGCAGTACTTC
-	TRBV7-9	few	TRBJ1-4	CASSLGQGREKLFF	TGTGCCAGCAGCTTAGGGCAGGGAAGGGAAAAACTGTTTTTT
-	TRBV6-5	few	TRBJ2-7	CASSYSNPGEQYF	TGTGCCAGCAGTTACTCGAACCCCGGCGAGCAGTACTTC
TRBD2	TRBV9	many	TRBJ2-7	CASSVGASGGLEQYF	TGTGCCAGCAGCGTAGGTGCTAGCGGGGGACTTGAGCAGTACTTC
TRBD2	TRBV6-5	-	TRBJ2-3	CASTSGLVTDTQYF	TGTGCCAGCACCTCGGGACTAGTAACAGATACGCAGTATTTT
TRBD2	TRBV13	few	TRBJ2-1	CASSRTSVYNEQFF	TGTGCCAGCAGTCGGACTAGCGTATACAATGAGCAGTTCTTC
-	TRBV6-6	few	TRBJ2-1	CASRARMGQFF	TGTGCCAGCAGGGCCAGGATGGGGCAGTTCTTC
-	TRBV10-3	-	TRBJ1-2	CAISDASGNGYTF	TGTGCCATCAGTGACGCGTCGGGGAACGGCTACACCTTC
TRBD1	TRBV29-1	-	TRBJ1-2	CSASRTGNYGYTF	TGCAGCGCCTCTAGGACAGGGAACTATGGCTACACCTTC